This T cell receptor (beta chain) is from a study of cytomegalovirus exposure and HLA in healthy donors. Broader study findings: The number of N-insertions in an Asian-associated ancestry cluster was reportedly below the 666-donor mean in a later analysis. There were a few CMV-associated chains whose specificity for CMV antigens was confirmed in vitro.

PCR amplification relied on 60 Vbeta primers (plus 13 Jbeta primers). Measured with immunoSEQ multiplex PCR; TCRdb has only the in-frame clones, and not every one. The sample includes roughly 97,000 clones, about 9.5% seen only once; the top ten take around 5.9%. The CDR3 has 15 residues. From germline, CDR1 is MDHEN and CDR2 SYDVKM. Trimming cost V 2 bases and J 9 bases, with 19 bases left between them. Worth noting for this clone: Its antigen remains unidentified.

The chain joins TRBV28 to TRBJ2-5; D might be TRBD1 (7 bases). This TCR was recovered from a man between 40 and 49 years old in good health and CMV-seropositive. What was sequenced was PBMCs. As DNA, the CDR3 is TGTGCCAGCAGTTTAACAGGGGTCGGGAGTGGGGCCCAGTACTTC. It encodes CASSLTGVGSGAQYF.